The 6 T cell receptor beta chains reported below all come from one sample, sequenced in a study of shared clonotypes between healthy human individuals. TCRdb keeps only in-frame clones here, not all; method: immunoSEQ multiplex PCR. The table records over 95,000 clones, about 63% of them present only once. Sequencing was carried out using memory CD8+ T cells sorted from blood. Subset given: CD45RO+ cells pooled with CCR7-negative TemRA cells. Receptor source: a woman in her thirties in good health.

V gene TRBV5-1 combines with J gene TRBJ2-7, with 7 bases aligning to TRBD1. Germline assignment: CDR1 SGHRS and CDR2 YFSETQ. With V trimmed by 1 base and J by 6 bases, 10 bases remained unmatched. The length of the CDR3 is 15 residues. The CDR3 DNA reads TGCGCCAGCAGCTTGAAAACGGGACAGCCCGCCGAGCAGTACTTC. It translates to CASSLKTGQPAEQYF.

The DNA for the CDR3 is TGTGCCGGAGCTCCGGGACTAGCTACCTACGAGCAGTACTTC. Its protein is CAGAPGLATYEQYF. The chain is built from TRBV2 and TRBJ2-7; TRBD2 matches at 9 bases. The CDR3 loop spans 14 amino acids. CDR1 is SNHLY, CDR2 FYNNEI, per germline. V lost 11 bases and J lost 2; bases outside the gene matches: 10.

In DNA form, the CDR3 reads TGTGCCACCAGCAATGATCCGGGGTTTCTAGCCAAAAACATTCAGTACTTC. Translated, it gives CATSNDPGFLAKNIQYF. V gene TRBV15 combines with J gene TRBJ2-4, with D tentatively TRBD2 (5 bases). Germline CDR1 is LNHNV and CDR2 is YYDKDF (reference sequence). The V end was cut by 4 bases, the J end by 0 bases, with 16 bases between. The CDR3 covers 17 residues. The complete variable domain, with remaining parts taken from reference TRBV15 and TRBJ2-4, reads DAMVIQNPRYQVTQFGKPVTLSCSQTLNHNVMYWYQQKSSQAPKLLFHYYDKDFNNEADTPDNFQSRRPNTSFCFLDIRSPGLGDTAMYLCATSNDPGFLAKNIQYFGAGTRLSVL.

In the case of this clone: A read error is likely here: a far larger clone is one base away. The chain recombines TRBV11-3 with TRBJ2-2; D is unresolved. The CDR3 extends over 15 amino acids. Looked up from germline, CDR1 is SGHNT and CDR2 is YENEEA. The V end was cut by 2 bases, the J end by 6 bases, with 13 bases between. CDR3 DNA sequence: TGTGCCAGCAGCTTAATATTATCCGGACCCGGGGAGCTGTTTTTT. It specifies CASSLILSGPGELFF.

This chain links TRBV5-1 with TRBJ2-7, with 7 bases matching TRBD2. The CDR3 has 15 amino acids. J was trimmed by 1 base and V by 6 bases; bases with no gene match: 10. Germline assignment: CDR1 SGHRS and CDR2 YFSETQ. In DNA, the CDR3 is TGCGCCAGCACCCCCCGGGACTATACTTCCTACGAGCAGTACTTC. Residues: CASTPRDYTSYEQYF.

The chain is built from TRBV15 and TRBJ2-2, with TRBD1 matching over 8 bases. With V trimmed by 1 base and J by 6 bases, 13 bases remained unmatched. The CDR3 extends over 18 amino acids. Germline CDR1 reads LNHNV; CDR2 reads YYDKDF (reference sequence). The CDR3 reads CATSRAVRTGYFAGELFF. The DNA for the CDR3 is TGTGCCACCAGCAGAGCTGTTAGGACAGGGTATTTTGCCGGGGAGCTGTTTTTT.